This TCR beta chain originates from a study of blood T cell repertoires in COVID-19. Study information: Material from acute and convalescent COVID-19 was sourced from the United States, Italy and Spain. PBMCs, B-cell-depleted T cells, or T cells provided the cDNA or gDNA that made up the material.

Per the germline V gene, CDR1 is MNHNY and CDR2 is SVGAGI (reference sequence). Trimming removed 5 bases at V and 10 bases at J, with 18 bases between. This CDR3 region has 14 residues. The Seattle patients, enrolled during active infection, were followed longitudinally. Authors' analysis steps: Amplified reference gene primers provided the basis for estimating nucleated cell counts. The table came from immunoSEQ multiplex PCR; TCRdb's copy has only in-frame clones and leaves some out. V, J and clone size were drawn from that table, and D and trimming were deduced from the DNA. This table holds 200,000 or so clones, 80% to 95% found once.

This TCR derives from a man aged 60 to 69 with COVID-19, enrolled during active disease. Sequenced material: peripheral blood. The rearrangement joins TRBV6-6 to TRBJ2-1; D may be TRBD2 (5 bases). In DNA, the CDR3 is TGTGCCAGCAGTCGGGAAGGAGGTCCTAGGGAGCAGTTCTTC. It specifies CASSREGGPREQFF.